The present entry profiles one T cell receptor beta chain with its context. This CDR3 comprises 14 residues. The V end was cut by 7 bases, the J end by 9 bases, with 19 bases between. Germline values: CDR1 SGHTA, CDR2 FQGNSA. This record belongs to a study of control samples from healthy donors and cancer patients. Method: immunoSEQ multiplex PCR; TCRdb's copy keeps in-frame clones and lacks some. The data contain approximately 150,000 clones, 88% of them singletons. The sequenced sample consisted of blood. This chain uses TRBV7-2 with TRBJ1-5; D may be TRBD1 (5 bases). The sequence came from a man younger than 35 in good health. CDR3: CASISARGVGPQHF. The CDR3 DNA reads TGTGCCAGCATCTCGGCCCGGGGGGTCGGGCCCCAGCATTTT. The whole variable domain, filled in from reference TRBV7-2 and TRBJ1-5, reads GAGVSQSPSNKVTEKGKDVELRCDPISGHTALYWYRQSLGQGLEFLIYFQGNSAPDKSGLPSDRFSAERTGGSVSTLTIQRTQQEDSAVYLCASISARGVGPQHFGDGTRLSIL.